This TCR beta chain was sequenced for a study of cytotoxic CD8 clonotypes in ibrutinib-treated CLL (dated by TCRdb to about 2021). The study in broad terms: The cohort was composed of 10 to 11 relapsed/refractory and 15 treatment-naive patients; IGHV unmutated status was identified in some 17 patients. Samples at response were collected after a median of roughly 13 months of treatment, with a range of roughly 6 to 40 months. Cryopreserved peripheral blood mononuclear cells were collected before treatment, at response, and at either disease progression or sustained remission. Every sample from remission and from progressive disease was obtained while the patients were still on ibrutinib. Responses were partial in 24 patients and complete in 2; after median about 70 months follow-up, around 15 stayed in remission and about twelve progressed. An average of about 250,000 productive templates and 80,000 to 95,000 productive rearrangements was obtained per sample. Longitudinal samples were available for about 30% of the 86 trial participants.

The germline ends are 14 bases apart after V is trimmed by 3 bases and J by 5 bases. CDR1 and CDR2 were assigned from the germline V gene as SGHVS and FNYEAQ. There are 15 amino acids in the CDR3, from cysteine to phenylalanine inclusive. Of the read, only the CDR3 DNA is kept; its 45 bases are in frame from base 1. Broad study findings and their caveats: At ibrutinib response clonality went up, during sustained remission it held steady, and at progression it dropped back toward baseline. At baseline, clonality was higher than in age-matched healthy donors and showed a strong correlation with circulating CD8+ T-cell counts. Lymph node repertoires were not examined, and the timing of sampling was not matched between patients in sustained remission and those whose disease progressed. Public clonotypes were found to be uncommon and were observed to contract or remain stable during treatment; the increase in clonality was shown to reflect expansion of private clonotypes at ibrutinib response.

Comment on this clone: No cognate antigen has been identified for it. Base qualities are missing; no much larger clone stands one base away.

The time point label, read with the paper, signifies: roughly 25 months on ibrutinib. For TCR beta library preparation, 1.5 to 2.5 micrograms of genomic DNA were extracted from the cryopreserved PBMCs. Longitudinal blood samples from CLL patients on ibrutinib monotherapy underwent high-throughput TCR beta sequencing. The patients took part in an open-label, single-center phase 2 trial of ibrutinib monotherapy. Each clonotype received, on average, around 10x coverage in deep resolution sequencing performed on a MiSeq, where the target depth lay between 1 in 1 million and 1 in 200,000 T cells. The immunoSEQ hsTCRB Kit was used to generate the TCR beta libraries. The paper's processing steps were these. ImmunoSEQ Data Assistant and ImmunoSEQ Analyzer were used for data analysis, and V, D and J genes were assigned according to IMGT definitions. Clonality, with values ranging from 0 to 1, was calculated as one minus the normalized Shannon entropy of productive rearrangement frequencies. Only overrepresented clonotypes making up at least 0.05% of each patient's repertoire were included in the public clonotype analysis. About a dozen repertoires from age-matched healthy donors, obtained from immuneACCESS, served as clonality controls. TCRdb's version of the immuneACCESS table is confined to in-frame rearrangements and falls short of the full clone set. An unresolved V gene accounts for under half of the shortfall where checked; the remainder is of unknown origin. For V, J and clone size, that table is used; D and trimming come from the DNA. The sample table contains roughly 28,000 clones; only one count was recorded for 65% to 90% of them. The ten largest clones capture approximately 8.1% of the sample.

The rearrangement combines TRBV7-6 with TRBJ2-1; 6 matching bases give a weak D call of TRBD1. Specimen: PBMCs, collected after 24 months of ibrutinib treatment. This receptor was taken from a human donor with chronic lymphocytic leukemia. Read as DNA, the sequence is TGTGCCAGCAGCTTCCAGACAGGACAAGACAATGAGCAGTTCTTC. This codes for CASSFQTGQDNEQFF.